These 29 T cell receptor beta chains were sequenced from one sample in a study of vaccination and CD4 T cells after COVID-19. The Oncomine TCR Beta short-read assay generated sequence data from the DNA of cultured CD4+ T cells. TCRdb processed the PCR reads anew with MiXCR; each CDR3 protein has one entry. Altogether tens of thousands of distinct CDR3 sequences are present, approximately 42% being singletons, with the ten largest covering 4% to 5%. Time point specified: late sampling 161 to 241 days after vaccination in a few convalescent patients. Documented treatment: approximately 11-day PBMC culture with coronavirus spike peptide pools or control peptides (ViraFEST assay). Their antigen targets remain unknown. Sequencing used CD4+ T cells from blood, cultured in vitro, obtained about 7 months after SARS-CoV-2 vaccination. The receptors come from a human donor who had recovered from COVID-19.

This clonotype was detected a few times. The gene calls are TRBV7-3 and TRBJ2-1; possible D gene TRBD1, 6 bases. The CDR3 sequence is 15 residues long. Germline V gives CDR1 SGHTA, CDR2 FQGTGA. V lost 1 base and J lost 5, with 12 bases in between. CDR3 sequence (DNA): TGTGCCAGCAGCTTAATAGGGGGAGCCAACAATGAGCAGTTCTTC. Translated, it gives CASSLIGGANNEQFF.

In this sample, this clonotype turned up a few times. This chain uses TRBV7-6 with TRBJ2-5; D is perhaps TRBD2 (5 bases). The CDR3 totals 13 residues. The V gene's germline CDR1 is SGHVS and CDR2 FNYEAQ. The V and J ends lost 5 bases and 4 bases respectively, with 11 bases between them. CDR3: CASSPRRGETQYF. CDR3 nucleotides: TGTGCCAGCAGCCCACGCCGGGGAGAGACCCAGTACTTC.

V is TRBV7-8 and J is TRBJ2-7; D gene ambiguous. V was clipped by 1 base and J by 6 bases, with 16 bases between them. CDR3 length equals 15 residues. CDR1 and CDR2 (germline): SGHVS, FQNEAQ. This chain's CDR3 is CASSLDLPESAEQYF. The CDR3 DNA reads TGTGCCAGCAGCTTAGATCTCCCTGAAAGTGCCGAGCAGTACTTC.

The genes are TRBV10-3 and TRBJ2-5; 7 bases are shared with TRBD1. This CDR3 is built from 15 residues. The germline V gene encodes CDR1 ENHRY and CDR2 SYGVKD. The ends lost 0 bases at V and 1 base at J; junction bases unmatched: 2. This chain's CDR3 is CAISESRDSQETQYF. CDR3 in DNA: TGTGCCATCAGTGAGTCCCGGGACAGCCAAGAGACCCAGTACTTC.

CDR3 in amino acids: CSAPGLGYNEQFF. The CDR3 nucleotides are TGCAGTGCCCCCGGACTAGGGTACAATGAGCAGTTCTTC. V and J are TRBV20-1 and TRBJ2-1; 7 nucleotides agree with TRBD2. V shed 6 bases, J shed 4 bases, and the junction held 6 bases outside the gene matches. The CDR3 covers 13 residues. From germline, CDR1 is DFQATT and CDR2 SNEGSKA (reference sequence).

V and J are TRBV7-2 and TRBJ2-3; D gene ambiguous. CDR1 SGHTA and CDR2 FQGNSA come from the germline V gene. V was clipped by 2 bases and J by 7 bases, with 19 bases between them. The CDR3 has 16 residues. The CDR3 DNA reads as TGTGCCAGCAGCTTACGGGCAGGCGACGAGAGGAATACGCAGTATTTT. Translation gives CASSLRAGDERNTQYF.

The chain has TRBV6-1 and TRBJ1-2; D is possibly TRBD1 (6 bases). The germline V gene has CDR1 MNHNS and CDR2 SASEGT. This CDR3 contains 13 residues. With 6 bases removed from V and 3 bases from J, the gap between germline ends came to 11 bases. The CDR3 spells CASSHRDDYGYTF. The CDR3 nucleotides are TGTGCCAGCAGCCACAGGGATGACTATGGCTACACCTTC.

This chain joins TRBV20-1 and TRBJ1-2; 9 bases are shared with TRBD1. Germline V gene sequence: CDR1 DFQATT, CDR2 SNEGSKA (reference sequence). This CDR3 region has 16 residues. The junction had 13 bases not matched to a gene; V was cut back by 6 bases and J by 2 bases. CDR3: CSANGGQGPSNYGYTF. The CDR3 DNA sequence: TGCAGTGCCAATGGGGGACAGGGTCCCTCGAACTATGGCTACACCTTC.

This clonotype was observed a few times. The chain recombines TRBV4-2 with TRBJ2-6, with TRBD2 identical over 11 bases. Germline V gene data show CDR1 as LGHNA and CDR2 as YNFKEQ. V gave up 0 bases and J gave up 2 bases; unmatched junction bases: 6. CDR3 length: 19 residues. The CDR3 DNA is TGTGCCAGCAGCCAAGATCCTGGACTAGCGGGTCCTGGGGCCAACGTCCTGACTTTC. Translation gives CASSQDPGLAGPGANVLTF.

The gene calls are TRBV7-6 and TRBJ1-1; 10 bases align to TRBD1. The CDR3 has 15 residues. Germline V gene lookup returns CDR1 SGHVS and CDR2 FNYEAQ. Losses at the gene ends were 3 bases for V and 1 base for J; bases not matched to a gene: 2. The CDR3 loop is CASSLGQGSNTEAFF. The CDR3 DNA follows: TGTGCCAGCAGCTTGGGACAGGGGTCGAACACTGAAGCTTTCTTT.

V usage is TRBV2 and J usage is TRBJ2-5; either TRBD1 or TRBD2 may fit D (5 bases each). Germline V gene lookup returns CDR1 SNHLY and CDR2 FYNNEI. The ends were cut back, 7 bases at V and 3 bases at J, with 18 bases in the middle. The CDR3 contains 15 residues. The CDR3 here is CASTTPGTDKETQYF. DNA of the CDR3: TGTGCCAGCACCACTCCGGGGACGGACAAAGAGACCCAGTACTTC.

The chain recombines TRBV6-5 with TRBJ2-1; the D is unclear. The germline V and J ends were trimmed by 0 bases and 5 bases, with 5 bases remaining between them. The length of the CDR3 is 13 residues. Germline V gives CDR1 MNHEY, CDR2 SVGAGI. The CDR3 reads CASSYSKDNEQFF. DNA of the CDR3: TGTGCCAGCAGTTACTCCAAAGACAATGAGCAGTTCTTC.

The chain recombines TRBV19 with TRBJ1-1, with a possible D match to TRBD1 (5 bases). The V end was cut by 9 bases, the J end by 0 bases, with 23 bases between. The germline V gene encodes CDR1 LNHDA and CDR2 SQIVND (reference sequence). This CDR3 spans 17 amino acids. The CDR3 is CASRDQGIASMNTEAFF. The DNA of the CDR3 is TGTGCCAGCAGAGACCAGGGCATTGCTAGTATGAACACTGAAGCTTTCTTT.

This chain connects TRBV20-1 to TRBJ2-5, with 10 bases that match TRBD2. The ends lost 2 bases at V and 6 bases at J; junction bases unmatched: 6. This CDR3 region has 14 residues. Per the germline V gene, CDR1 is DFQATT and CDR2 is SNEGSKA (reference sequence). DNA for the CDR3: TGCAGTGCTAGAAGAGCTAGCGGGAGTCAGACCCAGTACTTC. Its translation is CSARRASGSQTQYF.

This clonotype counts as medium-sized. The chain recombines TRBV7-6 with TRBJ2-3; no clear D. V lost 4 bases to trimming and J lost 2 bases, with 7 bases between them. Germline V gene lookup returns CDR1 SGHVS and CDR2 FNYEAQ. The CDR3 spans 13 residues. This chain's CDR3 is CASSSRTTDTQYF. The CDR3 coding sequence is TGTGCCAGCAGCTCGCGGACCACAGATACGCAGTATTTT.

In its sample, this clonotype was seen a few times. The chain recombines TRBV28 with TRBJ1-1; D is uncertain. Trimming shortened V by 6 bases and J by 4 bases, and 18 bases separated the two germline ends. CDR1 is MDHEN, CDR2 SYDVKM, per germline. The CDR3 extends over 15 amino acids. The CDR3 is CASSPSGAFSTEAFF. CDR3 coding DNA: TGTGCCAGCAGCCCGTCCGGCGCCTTTAGCACTGAAGCTTTCTTT.

This clonotype was seen a handful of times. V usage is TRBV5-6 and J usage is TRBJ2-2, with D maybe TRBD2 (7 bases). V was clipped by 1 base and J by 6 bases, with 10 bases between them. Germline V CDR1 and CDR2: SGHDT, YYEEEE. The CDR3 is 14 residues long. CDR3 DNA: TGTGCCAGCAGCTTGAGAGGGGGGGCCGGGGAGCTGTTTTTT. Translation gives CASSLRGGAGELFF.

The chain recombines TRBV20-1 with TRBJ2-2, with 8 bases fitting TRBD1. The CDR3 sequence is 14 residues long. CDR1 and CDR2 (germline): DFQATT, SNEGSKA (reference sequence). Unmatched junction bases numbered 4, after V lost 3 bases and J lost 4 bases. The CDR3 loop is CSARGDRSTGELFF. The CDR3 DNA reads as TGCAGTGCTAGGGGGGACAGGAGCACCGGGGAGCTGTTTTTT.

This clonotype was picked up a small number of times. This rearrangement joins TRBV20-1 to TRBJ1-6; 7 bases align to TRBD1. The CDR3 sequence is 19 residues long. V lost 3 bases to trimming and J lost 3 bases; unmatched junction nucleotides: 17. Germline V gene data show CDR1 as DFQATT and CDR2 as SNEGSKA (reference sequence). The CDR3 loop reads CSASDRSSGQTIYNSPLHF. The CDR3 region has the DNA TGCAGTGCTAGTGATCGATCGTCGGGACAGACTATCTATAATTCACCCCTCCACTTT.

The V gene is TRBV19, the J gene TRBJ1-5; 9 bases line up with TRBD1. The ends lost 9 bases at V and 4 bases at J; junction bases unmatched: 7. In germline, CDR1 is LNHDA, CDR2 SQIVND (reference sequence). CDR3 length: 14 residues. The CDR3: CASDRGLGNQPQHF. CDR3 bases: TGTGCCAGCGACAGGGGGTTAGGGAATCAGCCCCAGCATTTT. Using reference TRBV19 and TRBJ1-5 for the parts outside the CDR3, the full variable domain is DGGITQSPKYLFRKEGQNVTLSCEQNLNHDAMYWYRQDPGQGLRLIYYSQIVNDFQKGDIAEGYSVSREKKESFPLTVTSAQKNPTAFYLCASDRGLGNQPQHFGDGTRLSIL.

A few counts support this clonotype. V usage is TRBV20-1 and J usage is TRBJ2-1; no clear D. From germline, CDR1 is DFQATT and CDR2 SNEGSKA (reference sequence). The CDR3 spans 13 residues. V was trimmed by 5 bases and J by 4 bases, leaving 12 bases between them. CDR3: CSAPPPAYNEQFF. As DNA, the CDR3 is TGCAGTGCTCCTCCCCCGGCTTACAATGAGCAGTTCTTC.

This clonotype showed up just once. The chain is built from TRBV6-2 or TRBV6-3 and TRBJ2-3; 9 positions agree with TRBD2. The CDR3 is made up of 14 amino acids. CDR1 is MNHEY, CDR2 SVGEGT, per germline. Unmatched junction bases numbered 6, after V lost 7 bases and J lost 4 bases. In DNA form, the CDR3 reads TGTGCCAGCACCCGAGTAGCGGGAGCAGATACGCAGTATTTT. This codes for CASTRVAGADTQYF.

The table lists this clonotype with a count of one. The chain is built from TRBV6-2 or TRBV6-3 and TRBJ2-3; D is possibly TRBD2 (5 bases). With 9 bases removed from V and 4 bases from J, the gap between germline ends came to 17 bases. Per germline, CDR1 MNHEY and CDR2 SVGEGT. The CDR3 is 14 amino acids. CDR3 bases: TGTGCCAGTAGGACTGAAGTGGAGGCAGATACGCAGTATTTT. Protein product: CASRTEVEADTQYF.

This clonotype occurred a few times. V is TRBV7-8 and J is TRBJ2-7; 7 bases agree with TRBD1. With the DNA end fitting TRBJ2-5 better, the J assignment may be wrong. This CDR3 region has 16 residues. CDR1 is SGHVS and CDR2 is FQNEAQ in the germline V gene. CDR3 in DNA: TGTGCCAGCAGCCCTGAGACAGGGTATGCGGAAGAGACCCAGTACTTC. Protein: CASSPETGYAEETQYF.

CDR3 bases: TGTGCCAGCAGTTTATGGCGGACAGGGTCCTACGAGCAGTACTTC. Residues: CASSLWRTGSYEQYF. The chain recombines TRBV28 with TRBJ2-7; TRBD1 matches at 8 bases. V was pared by 0 bases and J by 1 base, with 2 bases of the junction left unmatched. In germline, CDR1 is MDHEN, CDR2 SYDVKM. The CDR3 consists of 15 residues.

This clonotype was picked up a small number of times. The chain employs TRBV27 and TRBJ2-3; no firm D call. CDR1 is MNHEY and CDR2 is SMNVEV in the germline V gene (reference sequence). The CDR3 totals 13 residues. V lost 6 bases and J lost 0, with 7 bases in between. The CDR3 reads CASRVLSTDTQYF. The CDR3 DNA reads TGTGCCAGCAGGGTCCTAAGCACAGATACGCAGTATTTT.

The CDR3 spells CATGTSGIYEQYF. CDR3 nucleotides: TGTGCCACGGGGACTAGCGGGATATACGAGCAGTACTTC. The V and J genes are TRBV6-1 and TRBJ2-7, with 13 bases identical to TRBD2. The CDR3 has 13 residues. Per germline, CDR1 MNHNS and CDR2 SASEGT. V lost 10 bases to trimming and J lost 4 bases; unmatched junction nucleotides: 4.

Only a few counts were recorded for this clonotype. V and J are TRBV24-1 and TRBJ2-3, with TRBD1 as a possible D gene (6 bases). The CDR3 is 16 residues long. Deletions cut 1 base from V and 2 bases from J, with 12 bases between. CDR1 and CDR2 from the germline V gene are KGHDR and SFDVKD. The CDR3: CATSDLGDTYTDTQYF. CDR3 DNA sequence: TGTGCCACCAGTGATTTAGGGGACACCTACACAGATACGCAGTATTTT.

The chain couples TRBV6-5 to TRBJ2-4; 8 bases fit TRBD1. The CDR3 covers 15 residues. Germline V lookup: CDR1 MNHEY, CDR2 SVGAGI. Trimming at V came to 2 bases and at J to 5 bases, leaving 5 bases not matched to a gene. The CDR3 here is CASSYRGQGQNIQYF. The CDR3 nucleotides read TGTGCCAGCAGTTACAGAGGACAGGGCCAAAACATTCAGTACTTC.